This TCR beta chain was observed in a study of cytomegalovirus exposure and HLA in healthy donors. As for the study in general: Tens of millions of unique TCRs, all from HLA-typed donors, were included in an early release of the data.

Germline values: CDR1 LNHDA, CDR2 SQIVND (reference sequence). J gave up 7 bases and V 3 bases, and 8 bases lay outside the gene matches. The CDR3 loop spans 14 amino acids. This PCR relied on a set of 60 Vbeta primers and 13 Jbeta primers. TCRdb's table, derived via immunoSEQ multiplex PCR, lists solely in-frame clones and lacks some. The sample records approximately 190,000 clones, approximately 84% being singletons. The study, taken as a whole, reports: Certain sequence variants were highly shared and formed a cluster, and this cluster was likely a sequencing artifact. Association of a missense DCLRE1C variant with TCR beta V- and J-gene trimming was reported in a later analysis.

Comment on this clone: Its specificity is not known.

The receptor was derived from a woman in her forties or fifties in good health and CMV-seropositive. Sequenced material: PBMCs. The rearrangement uses TRBV19 and TRBJ1-1, with 7 bases identical to TRBD1. As DNA, the CDR3 is TGTGCCAGTAGTATCTTTGACAGGGCCTTTGAAGCTTTCTTT. Its translation: CASSIFDRAFEAFF.